This TCR beta chain appears in the sequencing data of a study of early T cells in non-severe SARS-CoV-2 infection. Unique molecular identifiers were added to individual cDNA molecules. TCRdb recomputed calls from the 5' RACE reads with MiXCR, one row per CDR3 protein. The sample includes tens of thousands of distinct CDR3 sequences, around 5% of them seen just once. General study findings and limits: Anti-spike CD8 specificities were favored by VDJdb matching, whose results missed private and CD4 specificities.

A note on this clonotype: As yet, its antigen is unknown.

Sequenced sample: whole blood. The sequence was collected from an adult who was a healthcare worker with PCR-confirmed SARS-CoV-2 infection or an uninfected control (not recorded which).

CDR3 in DNA: TGTGCCACCAGTGATTTGGGAGGGGACGGATGGACCGGGGAGCTGTTTTTT. Protein: CATSDLGGDGWTGELFF. The chain is built from TRBV24-1 and TRBJ2-2; TRBD2 might be the D (6 bases). Trimming shortened V by 0 bases and J by 5 bases, and 15 bases separated the two germline ends. The CDR3 runs to 17 residues. Germline V CDR1 and CDR2: KGHDR, SFDVKD.